Presented here are 30 T cell receptor beta chains from one specimen sequenced in a study of T cell repertoires in cytomegalovirus infection (dated by TCRdb to about 2019). For sequencing, an Illumina HiSeq 1500 was employed. The public reads were run again by TCRdb, first through fastp at Q25 and then through MiXCR, and only productive beta chains were kept. A single entry per CDR3 protein holds the most common genes and DNA from its merged rows. The sample includes 250,000 to 350,000 distinct CDR3 sequences, with around 25% observed a single time. The ten largest clones add up to approximately 13% of the sample. Sequenced material: PBMCs. Receptors were obtained from a human donor in good health (CMV status not recorded). Some clones in this sample may be carry-over from other donors' samples.

The chain uses TRBV27 and TRBJ2-1, with TRBD2 matching over 11 bases. CDR1 is MNHEY and CDR2 is SMNVEV in the germline V gene (reference sequence). V was clipped by 5 bases and J by 10 bases; unmatched bases: 13. The CDR3 length is 16 residues. The chain's CDR3 is CASSPRLAGPLIEQFF. In DNA form, the CDR3 reads TGTGCCAGCAGTCCCCGACTAGCGGGACCCCTTATCGAGCAGTTCTTC.

This clonotype was seen at least ten times. CDR3 protein: CASSFGRDYEQYF. As DNA, the CDR3 is TGTGCCAGCAGCTTTGGGCGGGATTACGAGCAGTACTTC. The rearrangement joins TRBV7-2 to TRBJ2-7, with a weak D call TRBD2 (6 bases). The CDR3 extends over 13 amino acids. From germline, CDR1 is SGHTA and CDR2 FQGNSA. V dropped 3 bases and J dropped 4 bases, with 10 bases sitting between them.

Only a few counts were recorded for this clonotype. The chain carries TRBV28 and TRBJ1-5; D is ambiguous. CDR1 and CDR2 from the germline V gene are MDHEN and SYDVKM. The CDR3 length is 15 residues. V was clipped by 0 bases and J by 1 base, with 7 bases between them. The CDR3 sequence: CASSLWDQSNQPQHF. In DNA form, the CDR3 reads TGTGCCAGCAGTTTATGGGACCAAAGCAATCAGCCCCAGCATTTT.

The table lists this clonotype with many counts. The V and J genes are TRBV29-1 and TRBJ2-6, with D maybe TRBD1 (5 bases). Trimming removed 5 bases at V and 1 base at J, with 15 bases between. Germline CDR1 reads SQVTM; CDR2 reads ANQGSEA. The CDR3 covers 16 residues. CDR3 sequence: CSVITTGPSGANVLTF. CDR3 nucleotide sequence: TGCAGCGTTATTACTACAGGACCTTCTGGGGCCAACGTCCTGACTTTC.

The V and J genes are TRBV7-2 and TRBJ1-5; D is undetermined. The CDR3 contains 15 residues. V was clipped by 6 bases and J by 0 bases, with 12 bases between them. Germline V gives CDR1 SGHTA, CDR2 FQGNSA. CDR3 amino acids: CASSSVVNSNQPQHF. CDR3 DNA sequence: TGTGCCAGCAGTTCAGTCGTCAATAGCAATCAGCCCCAGCATTTT.

Turning to this clonotype: Without the conserved terminal phenylalanine or tryptophan, this CDR3 likely stems from a read error. The chain couples TRBV10-3 to TRBJ2-7, with a possible D match to TRBD1 (5 bases). V gave up 11 bases and J gave up 3 bases, with 14 bases separating them. The germline gives CDR1 ENHRY, CDR2 SYGVKD. The CDR3 sequence is 12 residues long. The CDR3 coding sequence is TGTGCCGTAGCAGGGCAGAACTACGAGCAGTACGCC. This translates into CAVAGQNYEQYA.

The rearrangement uses TRBV2 and TRBJ2-7, with 10 bases identical to TRBD2. The J segment lost 6 bases and the V segment lost 8 bases, leaving 10 bases of the junction unmatched. CDR1 and CDR2 (germline): SNHLY, FYNNEI. The CDR3 has 14 amino acids. CDR3 coding DNA: TGTGCCAGCGGATTTCTAGCGGGAGAGGGCGAGCAGTACTTC. Its translation is CASGFLAGEGEQYF.

This clonotype turned up a few times. V is TRBV20-1 and J is TRBJ1-1, with 10 bases that match TRBD1. The CDR3 extends over 15 amino acids. In germline, CDR1 is DFQATT, CDR2 SNEGSKA (reference sequence). The CDR3 nucleotides are TGCAGGGGTAGACAGGGGGCGTCCATGAACACTGAAGCTTTCTTT. Its translation: CRGRQGASMNTEAFF.

This clonotype has just a few counts. The rearrangement joins TRBV7-9 to TRBJ2-5, with 8 bases matching TRBD1. The germline gives CDR1 SEHNR, CDR2 FQNEAQ (reference sequence). V was pared by 6 bases and J by 2 bases, with 20 bases of the junction left unmatched. The CDR3 has 19 amino acids. This CDR3 reads CASSFGPPARTGQQETQYF. The CDR3 DNA is TGTGCCAGCAGTTTTGGGCCCCCTGCCCGGACAGGGCAACAAGAGACCCAGTACTTC.

The chain recombines TRBV20-1 with TRBJ2-1; TRBD2 matches 12 bases. CDR1 and CDR2 from the germline V gene are DFQATT and SNEGSKA (reference sequence). The V segment lost 0 bases and the J segment 6 bases; nucleotides outside the gene matches: 9. The CDR3 contains 17 residues. The CDR3 bases are TGCAGTGCTAGAGATCTGGCCCTAGCGGGAGGGCCCAATGAGCAGTTCTTC. It encodes CSARDLALAGGPNEQFF.

This sequence joins TRBV7-9 and TRBJ2-2, with D perhaps TRBD1 or TRBD2 (5 bases each). The CDR3 is 17 amino acids. V was pared by 5 bases and J by 2 bases, with 18 bases between. Germline lookup yields CDR1 SEHNR and CDR2 FQNEAQ (reference sequence). The CDR3 reads CASSPPLLGVNTGELFF. As DNA, the CDR3 is TGTGCCAGCAGCCCCCCTTTGCTGGGGGTAAACACCGGGGAGCTGTTTTTT.

This clonotype was seen a few times. The V call is TRBV14, the J call TRBJ1-2; D gene uncertain. Deletions cut 0 bases from V and 2 bases from J, with 10 bases between. Germline lookup yields CDR1 SGHDN and CDR2 FVKESK. CDR3 length: 15 amino acids. In DNA form, the CDR3 reads TGTGCCAGCAGCCAAGATTGGGCAAGAAACTATGGCTACACCTTC. The encoded protein is CASSQDWARNYGYTF.

This clonotype was seen a few times. J is TRBJ2-7 and V is TRBV28; 14 bases are a match to TRBD2. With 4 bases clipped from V and 9 bases from J, the junction kept 8 bases outside the gene matches. The CDR3 length is 15 residues. The germline V gene encodes CDR1 MDHEN and CDR2 SYDVKM. This CDR3 is CASSWGTSGRGVQYF. The DNA of the CDR3 is TGTGCCAGCAGTTGGGGGACTAGCGGGAGAGGGGTGCAGTACTTC.

This clonotype came up many times. The chain is built from TRBV14 and TRBJ2-1, with 8 bases fitting TRBD1. The CDR3 consists of 16 residues. V lost 4 bases to trimming and J lost 3 bases; unmatched junction nucleotides: 8. Germline V CDR1 and CDR2: SGHDN, FVKESK. The CDR3 DNA sequence: TGTGCCAGCAGCCCGGCCGCAGGGGGCTACTACAATGAGCAGTTCTTC. Translating gives CASSPAAGGYYNEQFF.

The chain joins TRBV11-2 to TRBJ2-7, with a weak D call TRBD2 (5 bases). V was cut by 2 bases and J by 1 base, with 9 bases left in between. The CDR3 extends over 14 amino acids. Germline values: CDR1 SGHAT, CDR2 FQNNGV. The CDR3, as DNA: TGTGCCAGCAGCTTAATGAGGGAATCCTACGAGCAGTACTTC. This translates into CASSLMRESYEQYF.

This clonotype was observed at least ten times. The rearrangement links TRBV7-2 to TRBJ2-1; tentative D call: TRBD2 (5 bases). Germline V lookup: CDR1 SGHTA, CDR2 FQGNSA. This CDR3 comprises 15 residues. The V and J ends lost 2 bases and 4 bases respectively, with 12 bases between them. The CDR3 DNA is TGTGCCAGCAGCTTAAGCAGACTAACTTACAATGAGCAGTTCTTC. Amino acid sequence: CASSLSRLTYNEQFF. The variable domain in full, with the rest retrieved from reference TRBV7-2 and TRBJ2-1, is GAGVSQSPSNKVTEKGKDVELRCDPISGHTALYWYRQSLGQGLEFLIYFQGNSAPDKSGLPSDRFSAERTGGSVSTLTIQRTQQEDSAVYLCASSLSRLTYNEQFFGPGTRLTVL.

The chain is built from TRBV6-2 or TRBV6-3 and TRBJ2-2; maybe TRBD2 (6 bases). Trimming removed 3 bases from V and 0 bases from J, with 14 bases in between. Germline lookup yields CDR1 MNHEY and CDR2 SVGEGT. CDR3 length equals 17 residues. The CDR3 reads CASSYTDAGPNTGELFF. The CDR3, as DNA: TGTGCCAGCAGTTATACCGATGCGGGACCGAACACCGGGGAGCTGTTTTTT.

This clonotype came up a few times. This sequence joins TRBV20-1 and TRBJ1-2; D might be TRBD1 (5 bases). The CDR3 is made up of 16 amino acids. Germline values: CDR1 DFQATT, CDR2 SNEGSKA (reference sequence). V was clipped by 1 base and J by 3 bases, with 18 bases between them. The CDR3 region has the DNA TGCAGTGCTAGAGGGGTAGCCCAGGGTTTTGACTATGGCTACACCTTC. This gives the protein CSARGVAQGFDYGYTF.

This clonotype was counted between two and nine times. The chain uses TRBV5-1 and TRBJ2-1; D is ambiguous. In germline, CDR1 is SGHRS, CDR2 YFSETQ. Trimming took off 4 bases at V and 2 bases at J, with 10 bases between the two ends. The CDR3 runs 14 residues. CDR3 sequence: CASSPAVTYNEQFF. CDR3 nucleotides: TGCGCCAGCAGCCCGGCGGTAACCTACAATGAGCAGTTCTTC.

The J gene is TRBJ2-7, the V gene TRBV19, with D perhaps TRBD2 (5 bases). Trimming removed 4 bases from V and 2 bases from J, with 15 bases in between. Germline V lookup: CDR1 LNHDA, CDR2 SQIVND (reference sequence). The CDR3 has 15 amino acids. CDR3 protein: CASSKPGILPYEQYF. The CDR3 DNA reads as TGTGCCAGTAGTAAACCCGGGATCCTACCCTACGAGCAGTACTTC.

In its sample, this clonotype was seen many times. The chain couples TRBV7-2 to TRBJ2-3; 10 nucleotides align to TRBD2. Unmatched junction bases numbered 8, after V lost 3 bases and J lost 5 bases. This CDR3 region has 16 residues. In germline, CDR1 is SGHTA, CDR2 FQGNSA. The CDR3 loop reads CASSFTSGTSGDTQYF. CDR3 coding DNA: TGTGCCAGCAGCTTCACTAGCGGGACAAGTGGAGATACGCAGTATTTT.

CDR3 amino acids: CASSLGALSDTQYF. For the CDR3, the DNA is TGTGCCAGCAGCTTAGGCGCGCTGTCAGATACGCAGTATTTT. V gene TRBV11-3 combines with J gene TRBJ2-3; D is uncertain. Deletions cut 1 base from V and 4 bases from J, with 9 bases between. The CDR3 covers 14 residues. Germline CDR1 and CDR2: SGHNT and YENEEA.

The chain couples TRBV24-1 to TRBJ1-1, with D uncertain. Germline CDR1 is KGHDR and CDR2 is SFDVKD. This CDR3 is built from 13 residues. V shed 3 bases and J shed 6 bases, with 10 bases lying between them. The DNA for the CDR3 is TGTGCCACCAGTGATGTGGACGGACCTGAAGCTTTCTTT. This encodes CATSDVDGPEAFF.

The chain uses TRBV27 and TRBJ2-1; 9 bases are a match to TRBD2. The germline gives CDR1 MNHEY, CDR2 SMNVEV (reference sequence). With V trimmed by 5 bases and J by 7 bases, 12 bases remained unmatched. The CDR3 runs 16 residues. Written as DNA, the CDR3 is TGTGCCAGCAGTGGGGTTGGCGGGGGGGCTTGGAATGAGCAGTTCTTC. It yields the protein CASSGVGGGAWNEQFF.

The sample holds many counts of this clonotype. The chain recombines TRBV7-2 with TRBJ2-5, with D unresolved. This CDR3 is built from 14 residues. From germline, CDR1 is SGHTA and CDR2 FQGNSA. V was clipped by 0 bases and J by 2 bases, with 7 bases between them. The CDR3 DNA is TGTGCCAGCAGCTTAGCGATAGGACAAGAGACCCAGTACTTC. Translation gives CASSLAIGQETQYF.

This clonotype was seen a handful of times. The chain has TRBV7-4 and TRBJ2-7; D is perhaps TRBD1 or TRBD2 (5 bases each). Germline-derived CDR1 and CDR2 are SGHVT and SQSDAQ. V lost 9 bases, J lost 0 bases, and 15 bases lay in between. The CDR3 length is 14 residues. The CDR3 is CARDRGVDSYEQYF. The DNA of the CDR3 is TGTGCCAGAGATAGGGGAGTGGACTCCTACGAGCAGTACTTC.

The CDR3 here is CSAEPGQGYNEQFF. Written as DNA, the CDR3 is TGCAGTGCTGAACCGGGACAGGGTTACAATGAGCAGTTCTTC. The V gene is TRBV20-1, the J gene TRBJ2-1, with TRBD1 matching over 9 bases. CDR3 length equals 14 residues. The germline V gene encodes CDR1 DFQATT and CDR2 SNEGSKA (reference sequence). V shed 5 bases and J 4 bases; nucleotides not matched to a gene: 6.

The V call is TRBV6-2 or TRBV6-3, the J call TRBJ2-7; weak D call: TRBD2 (6 bases). V was cut by 1 base and J by 3 bases, with 19 bases left in between. The length of the CDR3 is 17 residues. The V gene's germline CDR1 is MNHEY and CDR2 SVGEGT. CDR3 nucleotide sequence: TGTGCCAGCAGTTACTATACCCGGAGGGCCAGGGACTACGAGCAGTACTTC. Translation: CASSYYTRRARDYEQYF.

Many counts were recorded for this clonotype. The chain uses TRBV7-2 and TRBJ2-6; TRBD2 aligns across 11 bases. The CDR3 is 18 amino acids. Germline V gene data show CDR1 as SGHTA and CDR2 as FQGNSA. V lost 5 bases and J lost 0; bases outside the gene matches: 6. The CDR3 nucleotides read TGTGCCAGCAGCCCAGAGGGACTAGCGGTCTCTGGGGCCAACGTCCTGACTTTC. Its protein product is CASSPEGLAVSGANVLTF.

This chain uses TRBV28 with TRBJ1-5; D is unresolved. This CDR3 contains 14 residues. V was pared by 4 bases and J by 5 bases, with 12 bases between. Germline V gene lookup returns CDR1 MDHEN and CDR2 SYDVKM. CDR3 region: CASSSRQLHQPQHF. CDR3 nucleotides: TGTGCCAGCAGTTCAAGGCAGCTACATCAGCCCCAGCATTTT.